A selection of T cell receptor beta chains follows, all from one sample in a study of shared clonotypes between healthy human individuals. Sequencing was performed with immunoSEQ multiplex PCR; in TCRdb, only in-frame clones are kept and a portion is missing. The sample contains around 700,000 clones, approximately 75% of which appear only once. The material sequenced was memory CD4+ T cells sorted from blood. The receptors shown here come from a woman aged 30 to 39 in good health. The CDR3 runs from the conserved cysteine through the conserved F or W. A D gene is named only where the DNA matches it firmly.

j_call v_call d_call cdr3_aa
TRBJ2-3 TRBV10-1 TRBD2 CASSVSGDEVQYF
TRBJ2-7 TRBV28 TRBD1 CASRAPGTGPYEQYF
TRBJ1-2 TRBV2 NA CASSKDKAYGYTF
TRBJ2-1 TRBV4-1 TRBD2 CASSQDTTSGSFNEQFF
TRBJ2-1 TRBV5-1 NA CASSLSSGTGGEQFF
TRBJ1-2 TRBV7-3 NA CASSSTDGGGYTF
TRBJ1-4 TRBV5-1 NA CASSFEPYEKLFF
TRBJ1-3 TRBV28 TRBD1 CASIRGLSGNTIYF
TRBJ1-2 TRBV5-1 NA CASSLAGSGLSWYGYTF
TRBJ1-2 TRBV7-2 NA CASNPGGGAGGYTF
TRBJ2-1 TRBV11-3 TRBD2 CASSLGREVSNEQFF
TRBJ2-7 TRBV15 TRBD2 CATSLRTSGSYEQYF
TRBJ2-3 TRBV19 TRBD2 CASNTGLAGVRARTDTQYF
TRBJ1-1 TRBV5-1 NA CASSPGQNEAFF
TRBJ2-3 TRBV19 TRBD1 CASSIERQGFTDTQYF
TRBJ2-5 TRBV25-1 TRBD2 CASSGAGEREQYF
TRBJ1-4 TRBV10-3 NA CAISESAEKLFF
TRBJ2-1 TRBV18 NA CASSPPAWGNSYNEQFF
TRBJ2-1 TRBV7-2 NA CASSSGLAYNEQFF
TRBJ2-5 TRBV2 TRBD1 CASSPGQKKETQYF
TRBJ2-3 TRBV5-4 TRBD2 CASSLGLAGLDTQYF
TRBJ2-5 TRBV7-5 NA CVRSPNQGAGIYQETQYF
TRBJ1-4 TRBV7-8 TRBD1 CASSRDRVTHEKLFF
TRBJ1-2 TRBV6-5 TRBD1 CASGRTGGLDYGYTF
TRBJ2-3 TRBV11-2 TRBD1 CASGDSHDTQYF
TRBJ2-3 TRBV19 NA CASSIDRPVTDTQYF
TRBJ2-1 TRBV27 TRBD2 CASRGGRRSYNEQFF
TRBJ2-5 TRBV6-5 TRBD2 CASSSLAGEGGETQYF
TRBJ2-7 TRBV6-4 TRBD1 CASSPTGAAYPYEQYF
TRBJ1-2 TRBV10-3 TRBD1 CAISPGTGGYGYTF
TRBJ2-7 TRBV6-1 TRBD1 CASSRDREDYEQYF
TRBJ2-7 TRBV6-6 TRBD1 CASSYSGTGTYEQYF
TRBJ2-1 TRBV10-3 NA CAISGGGGNPRGSSYNEQFF
TRBJ2-3 TRBV21-1 NA CASSICPAPDTQYF
TRBJ1-5 TRBV7-8 NA CASSLEVRDQPQHF
TRBJ2-1 TRBV20-1 NA CSARRTEQFF
TRBJ1-1 TRBV28 NA CASSLFRAIAAAEAFF
TRBJ2-1 TRBV5-1 TRBD2 CASSQTSGAYNEQFF
TRBJ1-1 TRBV29-1 NA CSVDGPGEDTEAFF
TRBJ1-5 TRBV10-2 NA CASSESDFHNQPQHF
TRBJ2-5 TRBV7-2 TRBD1 CASGVTGGKAQYF